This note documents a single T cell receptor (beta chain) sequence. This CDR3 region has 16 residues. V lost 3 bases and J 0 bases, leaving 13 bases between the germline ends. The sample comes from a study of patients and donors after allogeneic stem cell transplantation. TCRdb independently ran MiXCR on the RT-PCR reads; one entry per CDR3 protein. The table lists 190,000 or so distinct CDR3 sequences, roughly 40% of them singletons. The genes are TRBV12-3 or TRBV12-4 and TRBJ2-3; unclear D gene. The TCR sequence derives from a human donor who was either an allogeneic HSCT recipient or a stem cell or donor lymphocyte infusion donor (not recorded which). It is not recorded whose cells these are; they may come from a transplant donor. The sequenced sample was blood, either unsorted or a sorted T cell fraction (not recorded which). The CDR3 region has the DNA TGTGCCAGCAGTTTGAGACCCGGACGGAGCACAGATACGCAGTATTTT. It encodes CASSLRPGRSTDTQYF.